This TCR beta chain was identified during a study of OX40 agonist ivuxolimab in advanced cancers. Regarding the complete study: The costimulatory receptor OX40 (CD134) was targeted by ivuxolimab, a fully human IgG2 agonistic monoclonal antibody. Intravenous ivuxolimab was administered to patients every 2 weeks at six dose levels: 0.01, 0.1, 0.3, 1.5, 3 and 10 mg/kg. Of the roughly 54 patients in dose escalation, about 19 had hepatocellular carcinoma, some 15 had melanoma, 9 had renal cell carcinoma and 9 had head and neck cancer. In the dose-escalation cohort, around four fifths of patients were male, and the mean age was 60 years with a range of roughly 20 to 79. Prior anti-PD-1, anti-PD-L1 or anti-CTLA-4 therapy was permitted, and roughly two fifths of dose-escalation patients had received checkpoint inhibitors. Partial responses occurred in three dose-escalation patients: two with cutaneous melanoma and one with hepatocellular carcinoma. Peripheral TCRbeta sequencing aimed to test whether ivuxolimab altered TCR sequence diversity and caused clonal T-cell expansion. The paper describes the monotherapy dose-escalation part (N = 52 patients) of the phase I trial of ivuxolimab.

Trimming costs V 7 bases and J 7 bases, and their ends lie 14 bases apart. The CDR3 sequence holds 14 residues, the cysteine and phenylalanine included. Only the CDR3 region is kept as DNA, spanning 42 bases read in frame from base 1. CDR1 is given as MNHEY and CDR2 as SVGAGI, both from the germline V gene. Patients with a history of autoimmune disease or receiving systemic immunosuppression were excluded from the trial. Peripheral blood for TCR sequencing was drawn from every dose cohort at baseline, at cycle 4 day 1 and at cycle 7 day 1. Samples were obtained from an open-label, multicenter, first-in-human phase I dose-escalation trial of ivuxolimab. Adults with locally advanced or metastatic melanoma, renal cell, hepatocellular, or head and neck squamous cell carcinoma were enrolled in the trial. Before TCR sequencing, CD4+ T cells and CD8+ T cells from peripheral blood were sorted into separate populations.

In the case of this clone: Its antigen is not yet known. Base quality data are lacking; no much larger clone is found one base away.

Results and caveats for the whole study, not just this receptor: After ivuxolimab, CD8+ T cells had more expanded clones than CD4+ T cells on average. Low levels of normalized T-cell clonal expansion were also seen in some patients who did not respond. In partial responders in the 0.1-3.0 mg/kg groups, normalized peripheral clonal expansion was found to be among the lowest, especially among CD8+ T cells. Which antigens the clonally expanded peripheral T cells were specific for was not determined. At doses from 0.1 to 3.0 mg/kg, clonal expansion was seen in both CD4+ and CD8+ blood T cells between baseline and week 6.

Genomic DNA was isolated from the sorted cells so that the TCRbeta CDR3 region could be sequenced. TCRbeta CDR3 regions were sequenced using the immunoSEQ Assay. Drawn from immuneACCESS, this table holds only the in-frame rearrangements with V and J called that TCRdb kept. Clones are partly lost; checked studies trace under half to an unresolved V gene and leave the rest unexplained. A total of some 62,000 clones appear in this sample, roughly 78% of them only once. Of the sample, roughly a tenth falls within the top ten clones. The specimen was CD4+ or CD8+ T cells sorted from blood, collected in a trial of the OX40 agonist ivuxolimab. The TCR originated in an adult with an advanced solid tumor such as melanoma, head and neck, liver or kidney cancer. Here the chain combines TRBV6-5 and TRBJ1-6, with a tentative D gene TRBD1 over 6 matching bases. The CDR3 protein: CASTGGQGNSPLHF. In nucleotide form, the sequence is TGTGCCAGCACTGGGGGGCAGGGGAATTCACCCCTCCACTTT.